This T cell receptor (beta chain) is from a study of T cell responses to AZD1222 COVID-19 vaccine (dated by TCRdb to the early 2020s). Context from the whole study: AZD1222 recipients given second doses at about 4 weeks or at about 12 weeks were pooled, since spike-specific TCR depth and breadth were not found to differ between the two schedules. Trial participants were enrolled by age into 18-55, 56-69 and 70-plus year subgroups, with approximately 160, 26 and 62 TCR-sequenced participants respectively. TCR sequencing was performed for roughly 250 trial participants, of whom roughly 200 were given two doses of AZD1222 and around 26 were given two doses of MenACWY control vaccine. Here is what the overall study found, with its caveats: Because no samples from the day 14 peak response were available, repertoires could be characterized only after the peak T cell response. Reportedly, close to half of the unique spike-specific TCRs recognized epitopes lying outside the regions that are mutated in the B.1.351 and B.1.1.7 variants. The 56-69-year group was small, and its depth increase did not reach significance, likely because of low power. The whole spike protein was spanned by vaccine-associated CD4 TCRs, and dominant responses were seen in regions 160-218 and 743-854. After two AZD1222 doses, spike-specific TCR breadth and depth were significantly higher than at day 0 and than in MenACWY recipients. Only six or seven AZD1222 recipients were SARS-CoV-2 seropositive at baseline, limiting conclusions about previously exposed vaccinees. Most participants were white British and females outnumbered males, and the authors suggested that clonal diversity may have been underestimated.

In regard to this clone: No antigen is known for it. No much larger clone is present one base from it, and per-base qualities are unavailable.

The CDR3 regions of human TCRbeta chains were analyzed by immunosequencing. Processing in the source paper ran as follows. TCRs in the repertoires were matched against a reference library of SARS-CoV-2-specific TCRs that had been generated with the MIRA antigen-specificity platform. Breadth meant the fraction of unique TCRs that were SARS-CoV-2-associated, whereas depth meant the fraction of total T cells that were SARS-CoV-2-associated. Using the MIRA data, each spike-specific TCR was assigned both to the spike region to which the TCR was reactive and to a CD4 or CD8 class. Log10-transformed breadth and depth values were compared by one-way ANOVA with Sidak's multiple comparisons tests. TCRdb provides this immuneACCESS table in a form limited to in-frame rearrangements. Some clones are lacking; in checked studies, under half of them reflect an unresolved V gene, and why the rest are absent is not known. That table is the source of V, J and clone size, and D and trimming were worked out from the DNA. The sample table records approximately 130,000 clones; 91% of these occur just once. The top ten clonotypes cover 5.4% of the sample.

Read against the paper, the sample's time point label means: baseline before first vaccination. The vaccinee samples were drawn from two UK trials, COV001 and COV002, one of which was a single-blind randomized controlled phase 2/3 trial testing AZD1222 (ChAdOx1 nCoV-19) in healthy adults. Trial participant PBMC samples were collected at day 0 and day 28 after the second dose for TCRbeta chain sequencing. This TCR came from an adult in good health. Here the sequenced sample was peripheral blood, taken on day 0 of AZD1222 vaccination.

CDR3 sequence: CATSDPLGTRTQETQYF. The bases are TGTGCCACCAGTGATCCCCTAGGGACACGGACACAAGAGACCCAGTACTTC. Recombination connected TRBV24-1 to TRBJ2-5, and perhaps TRBD1 as D gene, on 6 matching bases. From cysteine to phenylalanine, the CDR3 is 17 amino acids long. The entry retains the CDR3 DNA only, 51 bases that are in frame from base 1. The germline V gene supplies CDR1 KGHDR and CDR2 SFDVKD. Trimming costs V 3 bases and J 2 bases, and their ends lie 18 bases apart.